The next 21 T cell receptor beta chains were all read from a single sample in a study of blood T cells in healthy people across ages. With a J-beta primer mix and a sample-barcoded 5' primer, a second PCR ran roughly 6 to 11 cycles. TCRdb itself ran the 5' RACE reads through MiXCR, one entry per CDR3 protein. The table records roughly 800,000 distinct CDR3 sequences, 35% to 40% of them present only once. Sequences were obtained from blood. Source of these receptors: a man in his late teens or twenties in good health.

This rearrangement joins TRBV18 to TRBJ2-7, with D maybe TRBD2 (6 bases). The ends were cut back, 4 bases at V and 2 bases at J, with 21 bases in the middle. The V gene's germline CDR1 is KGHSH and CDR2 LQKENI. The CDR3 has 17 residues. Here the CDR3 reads CASSRSLPGTSTYEQYF. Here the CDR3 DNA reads TGTGCCAGCTCACGAAGTCTCCCCGGGACTTCGACCTACGAGCAGTACTTC.

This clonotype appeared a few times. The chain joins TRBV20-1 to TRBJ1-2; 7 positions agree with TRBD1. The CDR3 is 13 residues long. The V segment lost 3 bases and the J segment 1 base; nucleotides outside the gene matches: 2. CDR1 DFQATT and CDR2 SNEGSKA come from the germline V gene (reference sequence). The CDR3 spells CSARGQSNYGYTF. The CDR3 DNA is TGCAGTGCTAGGGGACAGAGTAACTATGGCTACACCTTC.

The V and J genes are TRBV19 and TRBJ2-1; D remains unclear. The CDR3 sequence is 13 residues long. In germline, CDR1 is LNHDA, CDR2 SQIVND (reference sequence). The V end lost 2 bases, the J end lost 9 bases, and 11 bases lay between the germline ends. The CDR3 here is CASSIIMGCEQFF. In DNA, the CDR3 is TGTGCCAGTAGTATAATAATGGGGTGTGAGCAGTTCTTC.

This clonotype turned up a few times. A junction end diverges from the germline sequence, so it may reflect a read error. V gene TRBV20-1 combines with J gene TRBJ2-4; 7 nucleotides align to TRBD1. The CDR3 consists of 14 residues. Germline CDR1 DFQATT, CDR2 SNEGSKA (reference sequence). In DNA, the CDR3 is TGCAGTGCTAGGGTAGACAGGGATTCCTGCGAGCAGTATTTC. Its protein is CSARVDRDSCEQYF.

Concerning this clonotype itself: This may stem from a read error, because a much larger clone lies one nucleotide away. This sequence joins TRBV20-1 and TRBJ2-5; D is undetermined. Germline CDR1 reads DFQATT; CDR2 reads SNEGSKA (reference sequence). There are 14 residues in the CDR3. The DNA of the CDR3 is TGCAGTGCTAGAGGAAAGCCAGTCCAAGAGACCCGGTACTTC. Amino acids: CSARGKPVQETRYF.

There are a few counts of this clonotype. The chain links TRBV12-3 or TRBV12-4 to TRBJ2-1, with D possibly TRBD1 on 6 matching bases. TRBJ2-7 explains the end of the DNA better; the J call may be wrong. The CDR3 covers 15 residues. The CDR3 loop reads CASRPTGNSYNEQYF. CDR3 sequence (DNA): TGTGCCAGCAGGCCAACAGGGAACTCCTACAATGAGCAGTACTTC.

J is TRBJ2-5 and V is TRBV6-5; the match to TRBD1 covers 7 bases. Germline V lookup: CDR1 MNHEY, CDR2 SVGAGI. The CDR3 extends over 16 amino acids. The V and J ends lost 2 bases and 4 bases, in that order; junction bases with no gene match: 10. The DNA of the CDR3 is TGTGCCAGCAGTTACCCGCGACAGGGTTCTCCAGAGACCCAGTACTTC. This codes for CASSYPRQGSPETQYF.

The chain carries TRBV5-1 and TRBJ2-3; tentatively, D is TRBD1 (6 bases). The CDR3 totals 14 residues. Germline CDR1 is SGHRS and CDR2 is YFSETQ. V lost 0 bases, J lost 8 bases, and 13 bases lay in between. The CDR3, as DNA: TGCGCCAGCAGCTTGGAGGGACATGGAGGTACGCAGTATTTT. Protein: CASSLEGHGGTQYF.

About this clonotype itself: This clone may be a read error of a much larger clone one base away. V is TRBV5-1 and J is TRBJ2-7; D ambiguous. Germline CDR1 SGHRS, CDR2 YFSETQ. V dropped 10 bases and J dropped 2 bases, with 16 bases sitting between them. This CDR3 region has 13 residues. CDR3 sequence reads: CACQTGSPYEQYF. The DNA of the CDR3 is TGCGCCTGCCAGACCGGGTCCCCCTACGAGCAGTACTTC.

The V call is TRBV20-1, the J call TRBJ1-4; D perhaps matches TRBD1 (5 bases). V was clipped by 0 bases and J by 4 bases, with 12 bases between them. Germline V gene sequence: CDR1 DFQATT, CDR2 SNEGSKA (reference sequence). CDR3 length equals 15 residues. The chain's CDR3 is CSARDVGLLNEKLFF. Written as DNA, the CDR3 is TGCAGTGCTAGAGATGTGGGACTGCTTAATGAAAAACTGTTTTTT.

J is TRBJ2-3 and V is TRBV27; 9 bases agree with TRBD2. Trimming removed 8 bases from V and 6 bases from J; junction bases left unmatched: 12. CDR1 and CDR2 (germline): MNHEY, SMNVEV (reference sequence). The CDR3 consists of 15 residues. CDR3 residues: CASQSGGSRGDTQYF. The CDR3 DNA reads TGTGCCAGCCAGAGCGGGGGGTCCCGGGGGGATACGCAGTATTTT.

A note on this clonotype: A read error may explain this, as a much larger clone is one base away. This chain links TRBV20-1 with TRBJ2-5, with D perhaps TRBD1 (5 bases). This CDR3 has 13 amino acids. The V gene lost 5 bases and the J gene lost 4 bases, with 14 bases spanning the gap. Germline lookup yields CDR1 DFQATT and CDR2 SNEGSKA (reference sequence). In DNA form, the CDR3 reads TGCAGTGCTGCTGAGACAGAGCTAGAGACCCAGTACTTC. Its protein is CSAAETELETQYF.

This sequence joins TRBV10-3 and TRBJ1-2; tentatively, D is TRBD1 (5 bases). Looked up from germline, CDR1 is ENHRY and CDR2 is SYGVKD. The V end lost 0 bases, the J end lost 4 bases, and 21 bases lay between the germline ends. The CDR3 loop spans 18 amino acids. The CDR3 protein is CAISESSGPRVCCYGYTF. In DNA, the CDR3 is TGTGCCATCAGTGAGTCCTCGGGACCGCGAGTGTGCTGCTATGGCTACACCTTC.

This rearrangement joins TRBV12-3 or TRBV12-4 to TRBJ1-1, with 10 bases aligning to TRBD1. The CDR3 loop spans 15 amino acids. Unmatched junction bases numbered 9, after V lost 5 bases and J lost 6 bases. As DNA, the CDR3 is TGTGCCAGCAGTAGACCGGGACAGGGGCCCCCTGAAGCTTTCTTT. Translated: CASSRPGQGPPEAFF.

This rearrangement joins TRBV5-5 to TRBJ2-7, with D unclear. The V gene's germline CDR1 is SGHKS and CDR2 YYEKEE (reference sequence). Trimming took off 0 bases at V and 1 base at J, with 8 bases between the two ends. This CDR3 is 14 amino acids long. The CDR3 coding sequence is TGTGCCAGCAGCTTGGAGTTTAGGTCCTACGAGCAGTACTTC. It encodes CASSLEFRSYEQYF. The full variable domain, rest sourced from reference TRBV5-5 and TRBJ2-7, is DAGVTQSPTHLIKTRGQQVTLRCSPISGHKSVSWYQQVLGQGPQFIFQYYEKEERGRGNFPDRFSARQFPNYSSELNVNALLLGDSALYLCASSLEFRSYEQYFGPGTRLTVT.

In DNA form, the CDR3 reads TGTGCCAGCAGTCCCCTGGGGGTTTCTAACTATGGCTACACCTTC. Amino acids: CASSPLGVSNYGYTF. The chain links TRBV7-9 to TRBJ1-2, with a possible D match to TRBD1 (5 bases). The CDR3 spans 15 residues. Per germline, CDR1 SEHNR and CDR2 FQNEAQ (reference sequence). Deletions cut 6 bases from V and 0 bases from J, with 14 bases between.

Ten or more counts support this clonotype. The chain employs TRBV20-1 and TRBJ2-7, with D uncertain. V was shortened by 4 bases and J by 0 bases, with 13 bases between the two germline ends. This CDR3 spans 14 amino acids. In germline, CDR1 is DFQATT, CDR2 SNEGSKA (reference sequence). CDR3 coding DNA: TGCAGTGCTAAATTCGGCGCTGGCTCCTACGAGCAGTACTTC. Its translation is CSAKFGAGSYEQYF.

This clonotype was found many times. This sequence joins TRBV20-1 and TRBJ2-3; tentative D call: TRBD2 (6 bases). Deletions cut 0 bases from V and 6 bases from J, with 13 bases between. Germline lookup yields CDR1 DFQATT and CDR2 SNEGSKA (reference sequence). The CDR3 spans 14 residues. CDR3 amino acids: CSAREEGRDDTQYF. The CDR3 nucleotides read TGCAGTGCTAGAGAGGAGGGCAGGGACGATACGCAGTATTTT.

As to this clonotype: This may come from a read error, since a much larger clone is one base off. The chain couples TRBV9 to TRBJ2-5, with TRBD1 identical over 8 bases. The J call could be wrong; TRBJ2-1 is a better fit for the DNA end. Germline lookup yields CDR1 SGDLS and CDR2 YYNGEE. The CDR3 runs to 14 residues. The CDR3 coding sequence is TGTGCCAGCGGGACAGGCGGGGCCCAAGAGACCCAGTTCTTC. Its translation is CASGTGGAQETQFF.

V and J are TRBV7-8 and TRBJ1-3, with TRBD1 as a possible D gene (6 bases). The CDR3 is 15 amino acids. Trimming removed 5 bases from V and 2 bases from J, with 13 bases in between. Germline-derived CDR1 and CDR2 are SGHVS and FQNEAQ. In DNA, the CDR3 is TGTGCCAGCAGCCCCCGGACAGTGGCTGGAAACACCATATATTTT. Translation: CASSPRTVAGNTIYF.

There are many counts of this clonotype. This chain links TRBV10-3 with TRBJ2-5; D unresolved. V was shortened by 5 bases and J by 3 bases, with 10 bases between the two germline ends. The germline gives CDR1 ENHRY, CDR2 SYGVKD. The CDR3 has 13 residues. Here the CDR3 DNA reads TGTGCCATCAGTCACCCAGATAAAGAGACCCAGTACTTC. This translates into CAISHPDKETQYF.